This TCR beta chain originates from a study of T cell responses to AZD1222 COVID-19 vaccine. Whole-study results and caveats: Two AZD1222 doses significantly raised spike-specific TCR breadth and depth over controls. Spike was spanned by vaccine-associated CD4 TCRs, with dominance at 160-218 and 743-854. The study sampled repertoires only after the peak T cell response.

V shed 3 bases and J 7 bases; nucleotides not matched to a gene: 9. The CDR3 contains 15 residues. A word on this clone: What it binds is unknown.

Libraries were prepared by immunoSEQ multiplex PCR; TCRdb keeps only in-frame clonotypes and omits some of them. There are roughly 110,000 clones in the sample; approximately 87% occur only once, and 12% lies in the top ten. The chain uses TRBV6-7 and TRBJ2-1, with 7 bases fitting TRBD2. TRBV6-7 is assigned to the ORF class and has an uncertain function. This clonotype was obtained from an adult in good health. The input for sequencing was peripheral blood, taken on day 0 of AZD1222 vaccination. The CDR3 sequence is CASSYVKRDGNEQFF. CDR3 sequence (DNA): TGTGCCAGCAGTTATGTAAAGCGGGATGGGAATGAGCAGTTCTTC.